This T cell receptor beta chain was sequenced during a study of early T cells in non-severe SARS-CoV-2 infection. Trimming removed 3 bases at V and 6 bases at J, with 11 bases between. The CDR3 has 14 residues. Germline CDR1 is SNHLY and CDR2 is FYNNEI. MiXCR, applied by TCRdb to the 5' RACE reads, yields one record per CDR3 protein. The sample has some 70,000 distinct CDR3 sequences, around 9% seen once; the top ten hold 3.2%. The chain employs TRBV2 and TRBJ2-2; D gene ambiguous. The TCR comes from an adult who was a healthcare worker with PCR-confirmed SARS-CoV-2 infection or an uninfected control (not recorded which). Sequenced sample: whole blood. CDR3 DNA: TGTGCCAGCAGTGATTTTTTGGGCGCCGGGGAGCTGTTTTTT. Translated: CASSDFLGAGELFF. Combining the CDR3 with reference TRBV2 and TRBJ2-2 gives the whole variable domain EPEVTQTPSHQVTQMGQEVILRCVPISNHLYFYWYRQILGQKVEFLVSFYNNEISEKSEIFDDQFSVERPDGSNFTLKIRSTKLEDSAMYFCASSDFLGAGELFFGEGSRLTVL.